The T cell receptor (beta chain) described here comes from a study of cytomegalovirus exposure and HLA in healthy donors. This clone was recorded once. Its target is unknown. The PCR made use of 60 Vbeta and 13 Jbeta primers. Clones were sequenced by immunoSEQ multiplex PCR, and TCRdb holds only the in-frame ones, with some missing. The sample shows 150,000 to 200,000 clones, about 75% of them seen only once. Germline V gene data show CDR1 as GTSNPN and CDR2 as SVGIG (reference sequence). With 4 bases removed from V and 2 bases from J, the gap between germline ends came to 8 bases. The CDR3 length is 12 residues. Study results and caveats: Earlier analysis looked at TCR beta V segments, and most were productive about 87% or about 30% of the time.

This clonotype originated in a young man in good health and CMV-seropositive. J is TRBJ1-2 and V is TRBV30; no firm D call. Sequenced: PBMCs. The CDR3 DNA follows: TGTGCCTGGATCTCGAGAAACTATGGCTACACCTTC. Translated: CAWISRNYGYTF.